This T cell receptor beta chain was captured in a study of neurological immune-mediated disorders. The cDNA was generated through 5'RACE incorporating 10-nucleotide random UMIs. Via MiXCR, TCRdb re-called the 5' RACE reads, giving one row per CDR3 protein. The sample includes over 11,000 distinct CDR3 sequences, 8.5% to 12% of them seen just once. Germline V gives CDR1 DFQATT, CDR2 SNEGSKA (reference sequence). V lost 0 bases, J lost 1 base, and 9 bases lay in between. The CDR3 length is 14 residues. This clonotype was observed at least ten times. Its antigen is not known. Study-wide results and limits: No sharing of CDR3 amino acid sequences was observed among expanded clones across subjects, suggesting private repertoires in all groups.

Specimen: PBMCs. This sequence joins TRBV20-1 and TRBJ2-5; D gene ambiguous. The TCR originated in a woman aged 40 to 55 in good health. CDR3 in amino acids: CSARDPAGQETQYF. In nucleotides, the CDR3 is TGCAGTGCTAGAGATCCGGCAGGCCAAGAGACCCAGTACTTC.